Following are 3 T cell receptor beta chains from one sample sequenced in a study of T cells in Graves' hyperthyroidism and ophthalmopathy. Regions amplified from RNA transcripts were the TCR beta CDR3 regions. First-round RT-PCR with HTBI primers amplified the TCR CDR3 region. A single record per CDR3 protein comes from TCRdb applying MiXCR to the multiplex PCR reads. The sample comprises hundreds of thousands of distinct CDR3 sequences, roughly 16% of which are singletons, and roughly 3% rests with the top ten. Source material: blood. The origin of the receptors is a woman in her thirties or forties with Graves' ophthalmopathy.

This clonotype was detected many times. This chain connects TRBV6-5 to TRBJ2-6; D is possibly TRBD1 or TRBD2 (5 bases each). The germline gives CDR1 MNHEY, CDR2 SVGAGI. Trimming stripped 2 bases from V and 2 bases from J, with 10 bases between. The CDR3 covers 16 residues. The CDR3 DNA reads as TGTGCCAGCAGTTACCGTAGGGGAGCTGGGGCCAACGTCCTGACTTTC. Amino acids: CASSYRRGAGANVLTF.

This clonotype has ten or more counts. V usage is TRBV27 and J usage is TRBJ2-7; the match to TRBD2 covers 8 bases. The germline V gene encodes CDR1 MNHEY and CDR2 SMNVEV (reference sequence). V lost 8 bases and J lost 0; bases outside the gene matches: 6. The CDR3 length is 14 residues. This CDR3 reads CASRRTSGSYEQYF. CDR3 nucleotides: TGTGCCAGCCGAAGAACTAGCGGCTCCTACGAGCAGTACTTC.

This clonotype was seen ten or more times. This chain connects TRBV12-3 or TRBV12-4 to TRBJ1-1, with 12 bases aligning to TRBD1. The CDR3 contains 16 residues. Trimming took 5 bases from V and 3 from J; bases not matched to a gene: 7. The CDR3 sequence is CASSAPGQGADTEAFF. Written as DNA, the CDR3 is TGTGCCAGCAGTGCTCCGGGACAGGGGGCGGACACTGAAGCTTTCTTT.